This T cell receptor beta chain was captured by sequencing in a study of post-analysis software for immune sequencing data. Prepared libraries of TCR beta cDNA carried unique molecular identifiers. MiXCR, applied by TCRdb to the PCR reads, yields one record per CDR3 protein. The data hold 170,000 or so distinct CDR3 sequences, with around 30% observed a single time. A note on this clonotype: No antigen is known for it.

Findings and caveats of the study: Controls showed lower frequencies than patients for roughly 5 TRBV segments, and TRBV5-6, TRBV5-1 and TRBV20-1 were among these.

Trimming removed 7 bases at V and 0 bases at J, with 19 bases between. Germline CDR1 and CDR2: DFQATT and SNEGSKA (reference sequence). CDR3 length: 15 amino acids. The sequencing input was blood. The chain recombines TRBV20-1 with TRBJ2-7; D is ambiguous. The TCR originated in a girl aged 5-17 years with multiple sclerosis. CDR3 in DNA: TGCAGTGACATACCCTTGGGATCGAGCTCCTACGAGCAGTACTTC. This codes for CSDIPLGSSSYEQYF.